Below are 5 T cell receptor beta chains sequenced from a single sample in a study of blood T cell repertoires in COVID-19 (TCRdb year 2020). The method was the immunoSEQ multiplex PCR assay. What TCRdb holds here is the immuneACCESS table cut down to in-frame rearrangements. Part of the clones is not present; checked against another copy, under half of the missing clones reflect an unresolved V gene, and the others are unexplained. The sample yields approximately 74,000 clones; roughly 80% were counted once. Clones ranked in the top ten supply nearly 5% of the sample. The material sequenced was peripheral blood. The source of these receptors is a woman older than 75 with active or convalescent COVID-19.

This chain connects TRBV2 to TRBJ1-3; D remains unclear. In germline, CDR1 is SNHLY, CDR2 FYNNEI. Trimming removed 3 bases at V and 4 bases at J, with 7 bases between. The CDR3 loop spans 13 amino acids. The CDR3 spells CASSEIRGNTIYF. CDR3 coding DNA: TGTGCCAGCAGTGAGATCAGGGGAAACACCATATATTTT.

V is TRBV24-1 and J is TRBJ2-1; 10 bases line up with TRBD2. CDR1 KGHDR and CDR2 SFDVKD come from the germline V gene. This CDR3 comprises 17 residues. The J segment lost 0 bases and the V segment lost 3 bases, leaving 4 bases of the junction unmatched. The CDR3 sequence: CATSDVSGGHSYNEQFF. DNA for the CDR3: TGTGCCACCAGTGATGTTAGCGGGGGGCACTCCTACAATGAGCAGTTCTTC.

The chain carries TRBV2 and TRBJ1-1; D is perhaps TRBD1 (6 bases). Germline V lookup: CDR1 SNHLY, CDR2 FYNNEI. V gave up 7 bases and J gave up 5 bases, with 17 bases separating them. The CDR3 contains 14 residues. DNA for the CDR3: TGTGCCAGCACCCTGGGGGGGGCGACGACTGAAGCTTTCTTT. It codes for CASTLGGATTEAFF.

The gene calls are TRBV11-2 and TRBJ1-6; D uncertain. The CDR3 is made up of 15 amino acids. Germline lookup yields CDR1 SGHAT and CDR2 FQNNGV. V was clipped by 5 bases and J by 5 bases, with 13 bases between them. The CDR3 region is CASSRLLSDNSPLHF. The CDR3 DNA is TGTGCCAGCAGCCGTTTATTAAGCGATAATTCACCCCTCCACTTT. The whole variable domain, remainder taken from reference TRBV11-2 and TRBJ1-6, is EAGVAQSPRYKIIEKRQSVAFWCNPISGHATLYWYQQILGQGPKLLIQFQNNGVVDDSQLPKDRFSAERLKGVDSTLKIQPAKLEDSAVYLCASSRLLSDNSPLHFGNGTRLTVT.

The chain carries TRBV7-6 and TRBJ2-1; 9 bases are shared with TRBD2. Germline V gene lookup returns CDR1 SGHVS and CDR2 FNYEAQ. J lost 7 bases, V lost 0 bases, and 13 bases had no gene match. The CDR3 runs 18 residues. The CDR3 region has the DNA TGTGCCAGCAGCTTAGCCGGAGGTAGCGGGAGTTCGGCGAATGAGCAGTTCTTC. Translation gives CASSLAGGSGSSANEQFF.